The source of this TCR beta chain is a study of T-cell reconstitution after alpha-beta-depleted transplantation in children. J was trimmed by 8 bases and V by 1 base; bases with no gene match: 20. The CDR3 covers 19 residues. Germline lookup yields CDR1 SGHTA and CDR2 FQGNSA. Study results and caveats: T cells produced anew were the main source of T-cell counts and diversity one year after transplant. Expanded graft clones numbering several hundred reportedly gave rise to alpha-beta T cells about two months after transplant. Surviving thymic progenitors and recipient T cells were the source of high TCRbeta diversity at day 60 in some patients.

Preparation of the TCRbeta library used unique molecular identifiers. TCRdb called the PCR reads again in MiXCR, with one record for every CDR3 protein. The table has around 240,000 distinct CDR3 sequences, roughly 8.2% seen once; the top ten hold 5% to 7%. This clonotype was seen more than once but under ten times. Antigen specificity is unknown. Specimen: PBMCs, mostly from graft donor cells, collected 180 days after TCRalphabeta/CD19-depleted stem cell transplant. The source is a male patient younger than 18 who had a stem cell transplant for acute lymphoblastic leukemia, so the T cells may come from the graft donor. The chain couples TRBV7-2 to TRBJ2-7, with 10 bases lining up with TRBD2. The CDR3 DNA sequence: TGTGCCAGCAGCTTAGGCTCTAGCGGGAGACGTCAAGACTTGCTCCAGCAGTACTTC. It translates to CASSLGSSGRRQDLLQQYF.